The 29 T cell receptor beta chains given below trace back to one sample, sequenced in a study of blood T cell repertoires in COVID-19. The protocol was immunoSEQ multiplex PCR, while the TCRdb copy is restricted to in-frame clones and leaves out a portion. The table includes some 250,000 clones, about 90% detected once. The material sequenced was peripheral blood. The origin of the receptors is a man between 60 and 75 years old with acute or convalescent COVID-19.

In the case of this clone: Within the sample, other DNA sequences also encode this same CDR3. This sequence joins TRBV5-4 and TRBJ2-5, with D tentatively TRBD2 (6 bases). The CDR3 has 14 residues. CDR1 and CDR2 from the germline V gene are SGHNT and YYREEE (reference sequence). Trimming cost V 0 bases and J 4 bases, with 10 bases left between them. This CDR3 reads CASSLDQGGETQYF. The CDR3 region has the DNA TGTGCCAGCAGCTTGGATCAGGGAGGAGAGACCCAGTACTTC.

The rearrangement uses TRBV7-2 and TRBJ2-1, with TRBD1 matching 9 bases. Trimming at V came to 5 bases and at J to 8 bases, leaving 10 bases not matched to a gene. CDR3 length: 15 residues. Germline V gene sequence: CDR1 SGHTA, CDR2 FQGNSA. The CDR3 is CASSTGTGRSYEQFF. DNA for the CDR3: TGTGCCAGCAGCACCGGGACAGGGAGAAGCTATGAGCAGTTCTTC.

The chain has TRBV19 and TRBJ2-1, with 9 bases aligning to TRBD1. The junction had 3 bases not matched to a gene; V was cut back by 4 bases and J by 2 bases. The CDR3 loop spans 15 amino acids. Germline V CDR1 and CDR2: LNHDA, SQIVND (reference sequence). The CDR3 is CASSKGQGTYNEQFF. DNA of the CDR3: TGTGCCAGTAGTAAGGGACAGGGAACCTACAATGAGCAGTTCTTC.

The chain uses TRBV21-1 and TRBJ2-5; the D call TRBD2 from the table was never checked on the DNA. TRBV21-1 is an annotated pseudogene. The CDR3 consists of 14 residues. The CDR3 DNA follows: TGTGCCAGCAGCAACGCGATGCCCCAAGAGACCCAGTACTTC. It encodes CASSNAMPQETQYF.

The chain employs TRBV5-1 and TRBJ2-1; a possible D gene is TRBD2 (5 bases). This CDR3 has 17 residues. V was trimmed by 0 bases and J by 0 bases, leaving 13 bases between them. Germline CDR1 reads SGHRS; CDR2 reads YFSETQ. This CDR3 is CASSLVASTASYNEQFF. CDR3 nucleotides: TGCGCCAGCAGCTTGGTAGCGTCCACCGCCTCCTACAATGAGCAGTTCTTC.

The chain has TRBV7-9 and TRBJ2-2; 9 bases line up with TRBD2. The CDR3 covers 17 residues. In germline, CDR1 is SEHNR, CDR2 FQNEAQ (reference sequence). Trimming at V came to 1 base and at J to 1 base, leaving 4 bases not matched to a gene. The CDR3 nucleotides read TGTGCCAGCAGCTTAGAGCTAGCGGGGAAGAACACCGGGGAGCTGTTTTTT. Protein product: CASSLELAGKNTGELFF.

Only one count was recorded for this clone. The CDR3 bases are TGTGCCAGCAGCGTAGGACCGGGGGAGGGTGAAGCTTTCTTT. Protein: CASSVGPGEGEAFF. This chain uses TRBV9 with TRBJ1-1; D is possibly TRBD1 (5 bases). Germline CDR1 reads SGDLS; CDR2 reads YYNGEE. With 0 bases removed from V and 7 bases from J, the gap between germline ends came to 13 bases. The CDR3 contains 14 residues.

The CDR3 DNA reads as TGTGCCAGCAGCCCTGGAGGGAGGCATGAAAAACTGTTTTTT. This encodes CASSPGGRHEKLFF. The chain uses TRBV28 and TRBJ1-4; D uncertain. CDR3 size: 14 residues. V lost 6 bases and J 6 bases, leaving 14 bases between the germline ends. Per germline, CDR1 MDHEN and CDR2 SYDVKM.

The sample holds a few counts of this clone. The junction differs from germline at one of its ends, possibly a read error. The chain has TRBV30 and TRBJ2-2; tentatively, D is TRBD2 (6 bases). This CDR3 is 14 amino acids long. Looked up from germline, CDR1 is GTSNPN and CDR2 is SVGIG (reference sequence). CDR3 DNA sequence: TGTGCCCGGAGGGAGCGAGCGGACACCGGGGAGCTGTTTTTT. This gives the protein CARRERADTGELFF.

V gene TRBV19 combines with J gene TRBJ2-1, with TRBD2 identical over 7 bases. The junction had 7 bases not matched to a gene; V was cut back by 6 bases and J by 5 bases. The CDR3 length is 14 residues. The germline gives CDR1 LNHDA, CDR2 SQIVND (reference sequence). The CDR3 DNA sequence: TGTGCCAGTAGCGGGCTAGCGGAGCACAATGAGCAGTTCTTC. Its translation: CASSGLAEHNEQFF.

The CDR3 region has the DNA TGTGCCAGCAGTTGGCGGGGTTCTTGGAACACTGAAGCTTTCTTT. It is translated as CASSWRGSWNTEAFF. The chain couples TRBV6-2 or TRBV6-3 to TRBJ1-1; D gene ambiguous. The CDR3 contains 15 residues. Between the trimmed V and J ends, which lost 4 bases and 1 base, there was a span of 13 bases. CDR1 and CDR2 (germline): MNHEY, SVGEGT.

The chain combines TRBV28 with TRBJ2-7; 7 nucleotides match TRBD2. The CDR3 runs to 12 residues. Trimming cost V 7 bases and J 3 bases; bases outside gene matches: 3. The germline V gene encodes CDR1 MDHEN and CDR2 SYDVKM. The CDR3 nucleotides are TGTGCCAGCATCGGCGGGAGCTACGAGCAGTACTTC. Translating gives CASIGGSYEQYF.

This clone appeared once. The gene calls are TRBV28 and TRBJ1-5; TRBD1 matches at 7 bases. The V and J ends lost 8 bases and 3 bases, in that order; junction bases with no gene match: 10. Germline-derived CDR1 and CDR2 are MDHEN and SYDVKM. The CDR3 spans 15 residues. The DNA of the CDR3 is TGTGCCAGCCAGACACCACAGGGGAACAATCAGCCCCAGCATTTT. This translates into CASQTPQGNNQPQHF. Complete variable domain (other parts from reference TRBV28 and TRBJ1-5): DVKVTQSSRYLVKRTGEKVFLECVQDMDHENMFWYRQDPGLGLRLIYFSYDVKMKEKGDIPEGYSVSREKKERFSLILESASTNQTSMYLCASQTPQGNNQPQHFGDGTRLSIL.

This chain joins TRBV10-3 and TRBJ2-3, with 12 bases matching TRBD1. The ends lost 8 bases at V and 0 bases at J; junction bases unmatched: 15. The CDR3 consists of 19 residues. The V gene's germline CDR1 is ENHRY and CDR2 SYGVKD. The CDR3 bases are TGTGCCATCTCCAATCGGGACAGGGGGCTGGGGCTGAGCACAGATACGCAGTATTTT. It encodes CAISNRDRGLGLSTDTQYF.

The chain recombines TRBV7-3 with TRBJ1-6, with TRBD1 identical over 8 bases. Unmatched junction bases numbered 4, after V lost 3 bases and J lost 6 bases. This CDR3 spans 15 amino acids. Looked up from germline, CDR1 is SGHTA and CDR2 is FQGTGA. In DNA form, the CDR3 reads TGTGCCAGCAGCTTCGGACAGGGTGGTAATTCACCCCTCCACTTT. Translating it yields CASSFGQGGNSPLHF.

The chain couples TRBV18 to TRBJ1-1; TRBD1 agrees at 7 bases. Germline values: CDR1 KGHSH, CDR2 LQKENI. This CDR3 is 13 amino acids long. V was clipped by 1 base and J by 4 bases; unmatched bases: 0. CDR3 sequence reads: CASSPRDSTEAFF. The CDR3 nucleotides read TGTGCCAGCTCACCACGGGACAGCACTGAAGCTTTCTTT. The variable domain in full, completed from reference TRBV18 and TRBJ1-1, reads NAGVMQNPRHLVRRRGQEARLRCSPMKGHSHVYWYRQLPEEGLKFMVYLQKENIIDESGMPKERFSAEFPKEGPSILRIQQVVRGDSAAYFCASSPRDSTEAFFGQGTRLTVV.

The chain joins TRBV27 to TRBJ1-1; 7 bases align to TRBD1. CDR1 and CDR2 (germline): MNHEY, SMNVEV (reference sequence). The CDR3 has 15 amino acids. V lost 4 bases, J lost 1 base, and 6 bases stayed unmatched. The chain's CDR3 is CASSWDSLPNTEAFF. CDR3 coding DNA: TGTGCCAGCAGTTGGGACAGCCTACCGAACACTGAAGCTTTCTTT.

The V gene is TRBV11-3, the J gene TRBJ1-1; no reliable D call. From germline, CDR1 is SGHNT and CDR2 YENEEA. Trimming removed 4 bases at V and 1 base at J, with 7 bases between. The CDR3 covers 13 residues. CDR3 DNA sequence: TGTGCCAGCAGCTCCGAGGGGAACACTGAAGCTTTCTTT. Encoded protein: CASSSEGNTEAFF.

This clone was seen more than once but under ten times. The V gene is TRBV12-3 or TRBV12-4, the J gene TRBJ1-6; D might be TRBD1 (5 bases). The V and J ends lost 6 bases and 8 bases respectively, with 11 bases between them. The CDR3 sequence is 13 residues long. CDR3 protein: CASRRDSYSPLHF. DNA of the CDR3: TGTGCCAGCAGGCGGGACTCCTATTCACCCCTCCACTTT.

V gene TRBV19 combines with J gene TRBJ1-1; 8 bases line up with TRBD1. Germline lookup yields CDR1 LNHDA and CDR2 SQIVND (reference sequence). Losses at the gene ends were 4 bases for V and 4 bases for J; bases not matched to a gene: 5. The CDR3 totals 14 residues. CDR3 nucleotide sequence: TGTGCCAGTAGTAAACAGGGGGAGAGCACTGAAGCTTTCTTT. Translated, it gives CASSKQGESTEAFF.

V usage is TRBV9 and J usage is TRBJ2-1; 8 bases are shared with TRBD1. This CDR3 region has 14 residues. J lost 4 bases, V lost 4 bases, and 4 bases had no gene match. Germline V gene data show CDR1 as SGDLS and CDR2 as YYNGEE. The CDR3 loop reads CASSPWTGYNEQFF. CDR3 DNA: TGTGCCAGCAGCCCCTGGACAGGGTACAATGAGCAGTTCTTC.

This clone showed up just a few times. V and J are TRBV11-3 and TRBJ2-7; 10 nucleotides line up with TRBD2. Unmatched junction bases numbered 11, after V lost 5 bases and J lost 1 base. Germline-derived CDR1 and CDR2 are SGHNT and YENEEA. The CDR3 is 17 residues long. CDR3: CASSPNLAGGESYEQYF. The CDR3 nucleotides read TGTGCCAGCAGCCCTAATTTAGCGGGAGGCGAATCCTACGAGCAGTACTTC.

The CDR3 bases are TGTGCCAGCACCAATTATCGGGGTTCCTACGAGCAGTACTTC. Its protein product is CASTNYRGSYEQYF. The chain has TRBV28 and TRBJ2-7, with a possible D match to TRBD2 (5 bases). CDR1 and CDR2 (germline): MDHEN, SYDVKM. V lost 7 bases to trimming and J lost 1 base, with 14 bases between them. This CDR3 is built from 14 residues.

V is TRBV9 and J is TRBJ2-1, with 12 nucleotides matching TRBD2. V shed 4 bases and J 6 bases; nucleotides not matched to a gene: 5. The CDR3 covers 15 residues. Per germline, CDR1 SGDLS and CDR2 YYNGEE. The chain's CDR3 is CASSFRLAGVNEQFF. The CDR3, as DNA: TGTGCCAGCAGCTTTAGACTAGCGGGAGTCAATGAGCAGTTCTTC.

J is TRBJ1-3 and V is TRBV2; no clear D. V was trimmed by 2 bases and J by 0 bases, leaving 8 bases between them. There are 15 residues in the CDR3. Germline loops: CDR1 SNHLY, CDR2 FYNNEI. CDR3 protein: CASSERLSSGNTIYF. CDR3 DNA sequence: TGTGCCAGCAGTGAAAGACTGTCCTCTGGAAACACCATATATTTT.

The genes are TRBV7-3 and TRBJ2-1, with 9 bases lining up with TRBD2. The CDR3 sequence is 18 residues long. With 5 bases clipped from V and 3 bases from J, the junction kept 14 bases outside the gene matches. The germline V gene has CDR1 SGHTA and CDR2 FQGTGA. The CDR3 region is CASSPGTSSGAGYNEQFF. DNA of the CDR3: TGTGCCAGCAGCCCCGGGACTAGCTCCGGAGCAGGCTACAATGAGCAGTTCTTC.

The chain carries TRBV5-4 and TRBJ1-2, with TRBD1 matching over 7 bases. This CDR3 spans 14 amino acids. CDR1 SGHNT and CDR2 YYREEE come from the germline V gene (reference sequence). J lost 3 bases, V lost 3 bases, and 5 bases had no gene match. CDR3 DNA: TGTGCCAGCAGCTCCCGACAGGGCGACTATGGCTACACCTTC. Encoded protein: CASSSRQGDYGYTF.

This chain's CDR3 is CASSIAGRSHEQYF. The CDR3 DNA sequence: TGTGCCAGCAGCATAGCGGGAAGATCCCACGAGCAGTACTTC. The chain uses TRBV7-3 and TRBJ2-7, with TRBD2 matching 8 bases. The germline V gene has CDR1 SGHTA and CDR2 FQGTGA. The ends lost 5 bases at V and 5 bases at J; junction bases unmatched: 8. The length of the CDR3 is 14 residues.

J is TRBJ1-3 and V is TRBV7-9; D might be TRBD1 (6 bases). The ends were cut back, 3 bases at V and 1 base at J, with 10 bases in the middle. The CDR3 spans 15 residues. Germline-derived CDR1 and CDR2 are SEHNR and FQNEAQ (reference sequence). CDR3 loop: CASSFDRGSGNTIYF. CDR3 bases: TGTGCCAGCAGCTTCGATAGGGGGTCTGGAAACACCATATATTTT.